This T cell receptor beta chain was observed in a study of cytomegalovirus exposure and HLA in healthy donors. Study conclusions and caveats: Altogether, 150 to 200 TCR beta chains were recorded as cytomegalovirus-associated. Later on, a genetic analysis was performed. It linked a missense variant in DCLRE1C with V- and J-gene trimming of TCR beta. Diagnosis of cytomegalovirus status made by the classifier reportedly showed high specificity and sensitivity.

PCR employed 60 Vbeta and 13 Jbeta primers. Profiled with immunoSEQ multiplex PCR; TCRdb holds only in-frame clones, not every one. The table shows 100,000 to 150,000 clones, with around 79% occurring only once. Trimming shortened V by 6 bases and J by 1 base, and 9 bases separated the two germline ends. The CDR3 has 13 residues. From germline, CDR1 is MNHEY and CDR2 SVGAGI. This clone was observed a few times. Antigen specificity is unknown. The origin of this receptor is a middle-aged woman in good health and CMV-seronegative. The source material was PBMCs. The chain employs TRBV6-5 and TRBJ1-1; TRBD1 might be the D (5 bases). The CDR3: CASRSTGNTEAFF. In nucleotides, the CDR3 is TGTGCCAGCAGATCTACAGGGAACACTGAAGCTTTCTTT.